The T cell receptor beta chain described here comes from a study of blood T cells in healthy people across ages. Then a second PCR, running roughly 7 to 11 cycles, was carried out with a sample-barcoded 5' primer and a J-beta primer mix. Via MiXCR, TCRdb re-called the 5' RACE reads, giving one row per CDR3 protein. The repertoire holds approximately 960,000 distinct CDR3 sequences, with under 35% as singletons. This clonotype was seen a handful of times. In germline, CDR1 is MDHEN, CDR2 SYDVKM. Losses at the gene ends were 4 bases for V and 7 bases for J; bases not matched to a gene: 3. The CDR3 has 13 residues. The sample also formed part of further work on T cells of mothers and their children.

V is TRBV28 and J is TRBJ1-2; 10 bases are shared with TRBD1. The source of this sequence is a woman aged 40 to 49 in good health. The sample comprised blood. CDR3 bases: TGTGCCAGCAGTTCCCGACAGGGGGCTGGCTACACCTTC. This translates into CASSSRQGAGYTF.